The 2 T cell receptor beta chains below come from one sample, sequenced in a study of control samples from healthy donors and cancer patients. Sequenced by immunoSEQ multiplex PCR; TCRdb stores in-frame clones only, minus some. The sample shows a few hundred thousand clones, around nine tenths of them seen only once. What was sequenced was PBMCs. The receptors derive from a man aged 35 to 55 with head and neck cancer.

This clone has a single count. V usage is TRBV5-1 and J usage is TRBJ2-7, with 12 bases lining up with TRBD2. J gave up 2 bases and V 4 bases, and 7 bases lay outside the gene matches. This CDR3 is 16 amino acids long. Germline V gene sequence: CDR1 SGHRS, CDR2 YFSETQ. The CDR3 here is CASSAGTSGSPYEQYF. The CDR3 DNA is TGCGCCAGCAGCGCCGGGACTAGCGGGTCTCCCTACGAGCAGTACTTC.

The table lists this clone with a few counts. The chain combines TRBV7-8 with TRBJ2-2; tentatively, D is TRBD1 (6 bases). V was trimmed by 2 bases and J by 8 bases, leaving 15 bases between them. Germline loops: CDR1 SGHVS, CDR2 FQNEAQ. CDR3 size: 15 residues. The CDR3: CASSLIQGVSGELFF. In DNA form, the CDR3 reads TGTGCCAGCAGCTTAATACAGGGAGTTTCGGGGGAGCTGTTTTTT. Full variable domain (outside the CDR3, taken from reference TRBV7-8 and TRBJ2-2): GAGVSQSPRYKVAKRGQDVALRCDPISGHVSLFWYQQALGQGPEFLTYFQNEAQLDKSGLPSDRFFAERPEGSVSTLKIQRTQQEDSAVYLCASSLIQGVSGELFFGEGSRLTVL.